This TCR beta chain is drawn from a study of T cell responses to AZD1222 COVID-19 vaccine. On this clone: Its antigen is still unknown.

Study-level points and caveats: Most donors were white British and more were female, and clonal diversity was possibly underestimated.

The table came from immunoSEQ multiplex PCR; TCRdb's copy has only in-frame clones and leaves some out. Of about 110,000 clones listed, around nine tenths are singletons. CDR3 size: 13 residues. Germline CDR1 is SGDLS and CDR2 is YYNGEE. V dropped 3 bases and J dropped 9; count of bases not matched to a gene: 5. The sequenced sample was peripheral blood, obtained 28 days after the second AZD1222 dose. This chain joins TRBV9 and TRBJ2-2; 7 bases map to TRBD1. This sequence was found in an adult who received the AZD1222 COVID-19 vaccine. The CDR3 DNA follows: TGTGCCAGCAGCGCGACAGGGCTTAGGGAGCTGTTTTTT. This sequence encodes CASSATGLRELFF.